This T cell receptor (beta chain) was profiled in a study of T cells after yellow fever vaccination. Template switching with 5'RACE generated the TCR cDNA and added a universal primer site and UMIs. TCRdb used MiXCR to reprocess the 5' RACE reads, holding one entry per CDR3 protein. The sample yields roughly 190,000 distinct CDR3 sequences, approximately 11% seen once. Germline assignment: CDR1 MNHEY and CDR2 SVGEGT. The germline V and J ends were trimmed by 6 bases and 2 bases, with 11 bases remaining between them. This CDR3 region has 13 residues. The sample holds a few counts of this clonotype. This sequence was found in a young man who received the YFV17D yellow fever vaccine. The starting material was CD8+ T cells sorted from PBMCs, obtained 15 days after the yellow fever booster vaccination. The rearrangement joins TRBV6-2 or TRBV6-3 to TRBJ2-7; maybe TRBD2 (5 bases). The CDR3 loop is CASSQLLAYEQYV. As DNA, the CDR3 is TGTGCCAGCAGCCAACTACTAGCCTACGAGCAGTACGTC.